The 16 T cell receptor beta chains reported below all come from one sample, sequenced in a study of T cell responses to AZD1222 COVID-19 vaccine. Sequencing used immunoSEQ multiplex PCR; TCRdb keeps in-frame clones, though not all of them. Of around 130,000 clones listed, 89% are singletons. The sequenced sample was peripheral blood, obtained 28 days after the second AZD1222 dose. These receptor sequences come from an adult who received the AZD1222 COVID-19 vaccine.

Only one count was recorded for this clone. This sequence joins TRBV6-6 and TRBJ1-5; no definite D call. Germline V gene data show CDR1 as MNHNY and CDR2 as SVGAGI (reference sequence). The CDR3 length is 15 residues. With 6 bases removed from V and 0 bases from J, the gap between germline ends came to 12 bases. CDR3 in DNA: TGTGCCAGCAGGGACGGAACTTATAGCAATCAGCCCCAGCATTTT. Protein sequence: CASRDGTYSNQPQHF.

The chain is built from TRBV11-2 and TRBJ1-2; a weak D match, TRBD1 (5 bases). The CDR3 consists of 15 residues. The germline gives CDR1 SGHAT, CDR2 FQNNGV. V was shortened by 3 bases and J by 4 bases, with 15 bases between the two germline ends. The CDR3 region has the DNA TGTGCCAGCAGCTTGCAGGGCATCGGGTTCTATGGCTACACCTTC. Translated, it gives CASSLQGIGFYGYTF.

The gene calls are TRBV4-3 and TRBJ1-2, with 9 bases that match TRBD1. Looked up from germline, CDR1 is LGHNA and CDR2 is YSLEER. The CDR3 runs to 18 residues. The V and J ends lost 5 bases and 3 bases, in that order; junction bases with no gene match: 16. The CDR3 coding sequence is TGCGCCAGCAGCACATCAACGGGACAGGGATCCGGGGACTATGGCTACACCTTC. Its translation is CASSTSTGQGSGDYGYTF.

The rearrangement joins TRBV20-1 to TRBJ1-4; no clear D gene. The CDR3 spans 11 residues. Germline assignment: CDR1 DFQATT and CDR2 SNEGSKA (reference sequence). The V end was cut by 3 bases, the J end by 7 bases, with 6 bases between. CDR3 coding DNA: TGCAGTGCTAGTCACGGTGAAAAACTGTTTTTT. Translated, it gives CSASHGEKLFF.

The chain is built from TRBV5-4 and TRBJ2-6; D might be TRBD2 (5 bases). There are 16 residues in the CDR3. Trimming pared 4 bases from V and 0 bases from J, leaving 11 bases between. Germline V gene data show CDR1 as SGHNT and CDR2 as YYREEE (reference sequence). DNA for the CDR3: TGTGCCAGCAGCCACGGACGGGACTCTGGGGCCAACGTCCTGACTTTC. Translating it yields CASSHGRDSGANVLTF.

The chain recombines TRBV5-1 with TRBJ2-1; TRBD2 might be the D (5 bases). Germline lookup yields CDR1 SGHRS and CDR2 YFSETQ. There are 17 residues in the CDR3. Trimming left V 1 base short and J 1 base short, with 15 bases between. This CDR3 is CASSLTWTLTSYNEQFF. The CDR3, as DNA: TGCGCCAGCAGCTTGACCTGGACTCTTACTTCCTACAATGAGCAGTTCTTC.

The genes are TRBV9 and TRBJ2-5, with a possible D match to TRBD1 (6 bases). V was pared by 0 bases and J by 2 bases, with 11 bases between. The CDR3 contains 15 residues. Germline lookup yields CDR1 SGDLS and CDR2 YYNGEE. The CDR3 bases are TGTGCCAGCAGCGTAGCTGTTGGACAGCAAGAGACCCAGTACTTC. It encodes CASSVAVGQQETQYF.

The chain employs TRBV27 and TRBJ2-7; 9 positions match TRBD1. J gave up 6 bases and V 1 base, and 7 bases lay outside the gene matches. Germline V gene sequence: CDR1 MNHEY, CDR2 SMNVEV (reference sequence). The CDR3 loop spans 15 amino acids. CDR3 coding DNA: TGTGCCAGCAGTTTATTGGGGACAGGGATCGCCGAGCAGTACTTC. Protein product: CASSLLGTGIAEQYF.

The rearrangement uses TRBV4-3 and TRBJ2-7, with D maybe TRBD1 (6 bases). CDR1 is LGHNA, CDR2 YSLEER, per germline. There are 13 residues in the CDR3. V was shortened by 3 bases and J by 6 bases, with 12 bases between the two germline ends. CDR3 in amino acids: CASSQIRGGEQYF. Written as DNA, the CDR3 is TGCGCCAGCAGCCAGATTCGAGGGGGCGAGCAGTACTTC.

The CDR3 bases are TGTGCCTCCCGGTCCGAATCCTACGAGCAGTACTTC. This gives the protein CASRSESYEQYF. The gene calls are TRBV2 and TRBJ2-7; no firm D call. V lost 11 bases and J lost 1, with 12 bases in between. The CDR3 spans 12 residues. Germline CDR1 SNHLY, CDR2 FYNNEI.

This clone was counted once. The chain is built from TRBV7-8 and TRBJ2-5; TRBD1 might be the D (5 bases). Germline V CDR1 and CDR2: SGHVS, FQNEAQ. CDR3 length: 16 residues. V shed 5 bases and J shed 1 base, with 17 bases lying between them. DNA of the CDR3: TGTGCCAGCAGCCCACAGGCCGGATCGCTCCAAGAGACCCAGTACTTC. Translation: CASSPQAGSLQETQYF.

V gene TRBV3-1 (or the pseudogene TRBV3-2) combines with J gene TRBJ2-7, with 10 bases fitting TRBD2. The J segment lost 7 bases and the V segment lost 0 bases, leaving 12 bases of the junction unmatched. Germline V gene sequence: CDR1 LGHDT, CDR2 YNNKEL (reference sequence). The length of the CDR3 is 17 residues. For the CDR3, the DNA is TGTGCCAGCAGCCAAGATCTTGCTAGCGGGAGTGCAGGGGAGCAGTACTTC. It encodes CASSQDLASGSAGEQYF.

This chain joins TRBV10-3 and TRBJ1-1, with D possibly matching TRBD1 (6 bases). The CDR3 runs to 13 residues. Germline assignment: CDR1 ENHRY and CDR2 SYGVKD. The V and J ends lost 10 bases and 11 bases respectively, with 23 bases between them. The CDR3 region has the DNA TGTGCCACCACCGACAGGTCCCCCCGACAGGCTTTCTTT. It is translated as CATTDRSPRQAFF.

This chain joins TRBV12-3 or TRBV12-4 and TRBJ2-4; a possible D gene is TRBD2 (5 bases). The V gene lost 7 bases and the J gene lost 8 bases, with 15 bases spanning the gap. This CDR3 contains 13 residues. The CDR3 bases are TGTGCCAGCACCCCGGGATCTTGGGACATTCAGTACTTC. Protein sequence: CASTPGSWDIQYF.

The rearrangement uses TRBV24-1 and TRBJ2-5; D possibly corresponds to TRBD1 (5 bases). Trimming shortened V by 1 base and J by 4 bases, and 15 bases separated the two germline ends. From germline, CDR1 is KGHDR and CDR2 SFDVKD. This CDR3 comprises 16 residues. The CDR3, as DNA: TGTGCCACCAGTGATTTTGCCAGGGAAGGTCGAGAGACCCAGTACTTC. This encodes CATSDFAREGRETQYF.

The genes are TRBV9 and TRBJ1-6, with a tentative D call TRBD1 (5 bases). This CDR3 spans 18 amino acids. Trimming left V 1 base short and J 9 bases short, with 23 bases between. Germline CDR1 SGDLS, CDR2 YYNGEE. CDR3 in DNA: TGTGCCAGCAGCGTACGGGGGACCCTCCGAGGTTGGTTTTCACCCCTCCACTTT. Translated, it gives CASSVRGTLRGWFSPLHF.